This T cell receptor beta chain was profiled in a study of blood T cell repertoires in COVID-19. Study in general: Sites in the United States, Italy and Spain provided acute and convalescent COVID-19 samples.

TCRdb's copy holds only in-frame clones and misses some; the assay was immunoSEQ multiplex PCR. The sample yields around 100,000 clones, around four fifths seen once. This CDR3 comprises 16 residues. Germline V gene data show CDR1 as SGHNT and CDR2 as YYREEE (reference sequence). V was pared by 4 bases and J by 7 bases, with 11 bases of the junction left unmatched. The sample taken for sequencing was peripheral blood. The V call is TRBV5-4, the J call TRBJ2-1; 10 bases are a match to TRBD2. This TCR was recovered from a man between 65 and 85 years old with active or convalescent COVID-19. CDR3 bases: TGTGCCAGCAGCCCGGTAGCGGGGGGCGGTGGAAATGAGCAGTTCTTC. This encodes CASSPVAGGGGNEQFF.